The clone carrying this TCR beta chain was counted many times. The antigen is unknown. Patients had received no treatment of any kind before thyroid surgery. The data were obtained in a study of metastatic and nonmetastatic thyroid tumors. Overall study context: Patients with malignant and benign thyroid disease provided blood and tumor or nodule tissue, whose repertoires were compared.

Per the study methods: The study took CDR3 differences across clinicopathological groups and made a distant-metastasis classifier for papillary thyroid cancer from them. TCRdb re-called the PCR reads through MiXCR. The V and J calls come from TCRdb's annotation, not from the publication. The repertoire holds over 25,000 clones, with roughly a tenth as singletons. CDR3 length: 18 residues. V lost 3 bases and J lost 0; bases outside the gene matches: 4. The germline CDR1 and CDR2 sequences are KGHSH and LQKENI. Study results and limitations: Patients with malignant thyroid tumors reportedly had significantly higher TCR beta diversity than those with benign nodules, in blood and tumor.

V gene TRBV18 combines with J gene TRBJ2-6, with 11 bases that match TRBD2. Sequenced sample: blood. This sequence was found in a female donor with papillary thyroid cancer or a benign thyroid nodule (not recorded which). Some clones in this sample may be carry-over from other donors' samples. Here the CDR3 DNA reads TGTGCCAGCTCACCCTCGGGACTAGCGGTCTCTGGGGCCAACGTCCTGACTTTC. Translation: CASSPSGLAVSGANVLTF.